A selection of T cell receptor beta chains follows, all from one sample in a study of CD4 T cells in relation to SARS-CoV-2 and coronaviruses. Some clones are missing from TCRdb's copy, which holds only in-frame ones; the method was immunoSEQ multiplex PCR. This sample has under 20,000 clones, with 70% to 80% found just once. These receptors are not linked to any known antigen. The material sequenced was CD4+ T cells from PBMCs, cultured in vitro. These receptors all come from a human donor in good health. The CDR3 runs from the conserved cysteine through the conserved F or W.

CDR3aa,v_gene
CASSQTGRSYTF,TRBV3-1/TRBV3-2
CASSESGTSGWVAETQYF,TRBV27
CASSFQGSSYEQYF,TRBV27
CASSPQGTYNEQFF,TRBV19
CASSEIGREHTGELFF,TRBV25-1
CASSLDPALASSFF,TRBV11-2
CASSLAGRSPLHF,TRBV5-1
CASSSQGTNYGYTF,TRBV6-6
CASSLAAGQGSGELFF,TRBV7-6
CASSSGQEPHQPQHF,TRBV7-9
CASSWGLAGGREQFF,TRBV13
CASSDRRPGQLYYGYTF,TRBV28
CASSDQGTYNEQFF,TRBV25-1
CAWSGSDRYYEQYF,TRBV30
CAISDGTAWGSPLHF,TRBV10-3
CASSYGTQPQHF,TRBV2
CASSLTGNEQFF,TRBV28
CASSFSGSQETQYF,TRBV7-8
CASSFRREQYF,TRBV6-5
CATSDSPLHF,TRBV10-3
CASSPINYRDRAIGYGYTF,TRBV18
CASRGGTNTEAFF,TRBV6-5
CASSAGNSNEKLFF,TRBV27
CATRRSSTGVEQYF,TRBV24-1
CASSGLYEQYF,TRBV25-1
CATHFRSYEQYF,TRBV28
CASSRRFSGPSYEQYF,TRBV5-8
CASSGNTGSGANVLTF,TRBV4-2
CASRGLAGVRNEQYF,TRBV6-5
CASSTDRAGEQYF,TRBV18
CAIRIRDKRDGYTF,TRBV10-3
CASSWGDGNEQFF,TRBV12-3/TRBV12-4
CASSQDLPGTGGNTIYF,TRBV4-1
CASSSWTSGVNEQFF,TRBV18
CASSQWCHFVRPPTNSPLHF,TRBV16
CASSKGIMNTEAFF,TRBV6-5
CASSFGGVETQYF,TRBV11-2
CASSPGGNNEQYF,TRBV18
CASSGTGYEQYF,TRBV2
CASSLGLAENEQFF,TRBV7-2
CSASRAGQRKYSNQPQHF,TRBV20-1
CASSTLRVDNEQFF,TRBV19